The TCR beta chain described here comes from a study of blood T cell repertoires in COVID-19. Generated by immunoSEQ multiplex PCR, the TCRdb table keeps only in-frame clones and is missing some. There are roughly 190,000 clones in the sample; 88% occur only once, and 6% lies in the top ten. The CDR3 loop spans 14 amino acids. V was clipped by 4 bases and J by 7 bases, with 14 bases between them. Germline V gene lookup returns CDR1 SGHAT and CDR2 FQNNGV. The chain employs TRBV11-2 and TRBJ2-1, with D possibly TRBD2 on 6 matching bases. The sample comprised peripheral blood. The receptor comes from a man aged 35 to 55 with active or convalescent COVID-19. CDR3 amino acids: CASSSGGPGNEQFF. For the CDR3, the DNA is TGTGCCAGCAGCTCTGGAGGGCCGGGGAATGAGCAGTTCTTC.